This TCR beta chain is drawn from a study of cytomegalovirus exposure and HLA in healthy donors. Study at large: Out of 398 genotyped donors, less than 90% belonged to the Caucasian-associated ancestry cluster.

Donors were nominally healthy when sampled, though unrecorded immune exposures were likely. Primers for the PCR totalled 60 Vbeta and 13 Jbeta. Measured with immunoSEQ multiplex PCR; TCRdb has only the in-frame clones, and not every one. The sample holds approximately 220,000 clones; approximately 80% are singletons and the top ten take roughly 0.71%. V lost 4 bases and J 2 bases, leaving 16 bases between the germline ends. Germline values: CDR1 SGHVS, CDR2 FQNEAQ. The CDR3 covers 16 residues. Input material: PBMCs. The J gene is TRBJ2-3, the V gene TRBV7-8; TRBD1 might be the D (6 bases). The receptor comes from a boy aged 2 to 9 in good health and CMV-seronegative. The CDR3 loop is CASSSHRVRNTDTQYF. The CDR3 coding sequence is TGTGCCAGCAGCTCGCACAGGGTCCGTAACACAGATACGCAGTATTTT.